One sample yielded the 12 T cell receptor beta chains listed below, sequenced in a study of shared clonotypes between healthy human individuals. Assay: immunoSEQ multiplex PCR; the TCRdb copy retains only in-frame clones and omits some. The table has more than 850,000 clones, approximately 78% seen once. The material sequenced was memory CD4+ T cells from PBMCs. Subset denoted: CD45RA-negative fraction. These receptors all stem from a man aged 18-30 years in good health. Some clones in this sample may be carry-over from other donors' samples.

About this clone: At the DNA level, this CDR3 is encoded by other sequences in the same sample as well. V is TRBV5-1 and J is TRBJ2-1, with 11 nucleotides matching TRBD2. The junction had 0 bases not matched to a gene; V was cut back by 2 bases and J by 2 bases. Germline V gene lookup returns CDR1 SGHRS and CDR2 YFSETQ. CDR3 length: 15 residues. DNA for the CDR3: TGCGCCAGCAGCTTACTAGCGGGAGCCTACAATGAGCAGTTCTTC. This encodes CASSLLAGAYNEQFF. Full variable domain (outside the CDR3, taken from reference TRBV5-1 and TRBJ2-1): KAGVTQTPRYLIKTRGQQVTLSCSPISGHRSVSWYQQTPGQGLQFLFEYFSETQRNKGNFPGRFSGRQFSNSRSEMNVSTLELGDSALYLCASSLLAGAYNEQFFGPGTRLTVL.

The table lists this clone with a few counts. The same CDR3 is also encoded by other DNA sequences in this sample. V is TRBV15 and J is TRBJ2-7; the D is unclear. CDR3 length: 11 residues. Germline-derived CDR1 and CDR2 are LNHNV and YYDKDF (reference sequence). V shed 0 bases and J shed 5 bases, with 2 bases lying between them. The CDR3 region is CATSRDHEQYF. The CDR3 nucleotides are TGTGCCACCAGCAGAGACCACGAGCAGTACTTC.

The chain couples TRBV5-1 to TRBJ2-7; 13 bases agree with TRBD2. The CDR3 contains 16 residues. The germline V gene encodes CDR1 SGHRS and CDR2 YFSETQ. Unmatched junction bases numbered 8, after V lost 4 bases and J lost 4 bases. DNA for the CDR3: TGCGCCAGCAGCCCCCTTGCGACTAGCGGGGGGTACGAGCAGTACTTC. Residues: CASSPLATSGGYEQYF.

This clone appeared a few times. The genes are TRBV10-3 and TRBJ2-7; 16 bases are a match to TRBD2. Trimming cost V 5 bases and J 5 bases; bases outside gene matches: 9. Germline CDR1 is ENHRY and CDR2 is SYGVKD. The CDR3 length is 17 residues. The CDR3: CAISPGTSGRANHEQYF. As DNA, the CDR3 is TGTGCCATCAGTCCCGGGACTAGCGGGAGGGCCAACCACGAGCAGTACTTC.

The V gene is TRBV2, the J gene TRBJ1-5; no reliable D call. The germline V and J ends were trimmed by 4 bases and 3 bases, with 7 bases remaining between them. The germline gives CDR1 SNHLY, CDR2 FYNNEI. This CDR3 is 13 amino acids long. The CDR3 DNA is TGTGCCAGCAGTGCTGATTACAATCAGCCCCAGCATTTT. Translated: CASSADYNQPQHF.

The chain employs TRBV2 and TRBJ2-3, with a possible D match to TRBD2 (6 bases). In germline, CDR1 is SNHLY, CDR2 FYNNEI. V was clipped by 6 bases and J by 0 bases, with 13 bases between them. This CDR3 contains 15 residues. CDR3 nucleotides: TGTGCCAGCAGGAGGGACTCTACTAGCACAGATACGCAGTATTTT. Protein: CASRRDSTSTDTQYF.

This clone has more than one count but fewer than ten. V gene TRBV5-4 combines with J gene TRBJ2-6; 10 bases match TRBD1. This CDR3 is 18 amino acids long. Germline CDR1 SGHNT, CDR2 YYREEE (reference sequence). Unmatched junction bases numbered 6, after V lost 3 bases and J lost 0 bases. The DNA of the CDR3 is TGTGCCAGCAGCTGGAGGACAGGGGGTGTCTCTGGGGCCAACGTCCTGACTTTC. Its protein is CASSWRTGGVSGANVLTF. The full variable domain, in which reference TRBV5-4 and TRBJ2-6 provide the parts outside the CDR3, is ETGVTQSPTHLIKTRGQQVTLRCSSQSGHNTVSWYQQALGQGPQFIFQYYREEENGRGNFPPRFSGLQFPNYSSELNVNALELDDSALYLCASSWRTGGVSGANVLTFGAGSRLTVL.

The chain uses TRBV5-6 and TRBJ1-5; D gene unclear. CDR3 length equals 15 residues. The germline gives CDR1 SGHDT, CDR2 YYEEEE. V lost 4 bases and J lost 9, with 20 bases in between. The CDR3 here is CASSVIGVPDGPQHF. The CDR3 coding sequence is TGTGCCAGCAGCGTTATCGGGGTGCCCGACGGGCCCCAGCATTTT. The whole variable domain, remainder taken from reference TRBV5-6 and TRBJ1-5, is DAGVTQSPTHLIKTRGQQVTLRCSPKSGHDTVSWYQQALGQGPQFIFQYYEEEERQRGNFPDRFSGHQFPNYSSELNVNALLLGDSALYLCASSVIGVPDGPQHFGDGTRLSIL.

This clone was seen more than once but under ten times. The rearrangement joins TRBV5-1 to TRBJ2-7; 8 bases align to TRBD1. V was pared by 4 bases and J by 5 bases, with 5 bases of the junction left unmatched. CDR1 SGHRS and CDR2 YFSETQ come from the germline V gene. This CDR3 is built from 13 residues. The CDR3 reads CASSPGQEHEQYF. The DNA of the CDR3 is TGCGCCAGCAGCCCGGGACAGGAGCACGAGCAGTACTTC.

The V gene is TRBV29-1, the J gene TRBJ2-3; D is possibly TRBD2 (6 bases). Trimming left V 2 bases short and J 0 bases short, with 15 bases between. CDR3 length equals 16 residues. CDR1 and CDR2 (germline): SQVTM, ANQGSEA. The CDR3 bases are TGCAGCGTTGAATCGGGGCTAGCGCCTAGCACAGATACGCAGTATTTT. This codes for CSVESGLAPSTDTQYF.

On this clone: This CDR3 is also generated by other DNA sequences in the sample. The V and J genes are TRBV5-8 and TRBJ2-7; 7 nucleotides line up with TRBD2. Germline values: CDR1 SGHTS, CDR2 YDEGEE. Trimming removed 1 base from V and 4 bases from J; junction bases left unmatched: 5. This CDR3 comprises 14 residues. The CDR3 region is CASSLRLADYEQYF. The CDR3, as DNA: TGTGCCAGCAGCTTGCGGCTAGCGGATTACGAGCAGTACTTC.

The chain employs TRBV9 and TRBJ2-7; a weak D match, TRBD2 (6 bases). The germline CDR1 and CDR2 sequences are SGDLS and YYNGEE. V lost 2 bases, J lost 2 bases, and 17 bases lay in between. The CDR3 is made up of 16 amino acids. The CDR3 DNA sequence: TGTGCCAGCAGCGTTGGGATCGCGGGGCAGCCCTACGAGCAGTACTTC. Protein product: CASSVGIAGQPYEQYF.